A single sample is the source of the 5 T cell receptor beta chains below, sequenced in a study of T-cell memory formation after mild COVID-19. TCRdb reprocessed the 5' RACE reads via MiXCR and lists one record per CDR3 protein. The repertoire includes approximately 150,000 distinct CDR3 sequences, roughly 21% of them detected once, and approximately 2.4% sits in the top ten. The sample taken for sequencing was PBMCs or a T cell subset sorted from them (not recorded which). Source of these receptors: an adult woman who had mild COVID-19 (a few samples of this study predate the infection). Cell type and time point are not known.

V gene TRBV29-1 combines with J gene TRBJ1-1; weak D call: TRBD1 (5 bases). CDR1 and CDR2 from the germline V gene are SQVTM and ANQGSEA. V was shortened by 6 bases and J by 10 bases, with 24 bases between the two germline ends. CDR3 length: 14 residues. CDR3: CSVPGDTPGGGAFF. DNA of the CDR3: TGCAGCGTCCCCGGCGACACGCCCGGCGGGGGAGCTTTCTTT.

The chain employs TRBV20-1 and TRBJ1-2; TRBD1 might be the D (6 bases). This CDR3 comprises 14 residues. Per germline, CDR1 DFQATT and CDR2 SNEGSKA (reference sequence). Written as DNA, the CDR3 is TGCAGCGCGAACAAAGGGGGAGAGGGCTATGGCTACACCTTC. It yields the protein CSANKGGEGYGYTF.

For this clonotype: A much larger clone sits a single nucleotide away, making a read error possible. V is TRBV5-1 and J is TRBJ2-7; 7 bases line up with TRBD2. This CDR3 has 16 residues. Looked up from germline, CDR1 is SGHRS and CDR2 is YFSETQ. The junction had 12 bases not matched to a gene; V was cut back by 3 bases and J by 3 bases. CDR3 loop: CASSSHGTTVLYEQYF. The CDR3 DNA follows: TGCGCCAGCAGCTCCCATGGGACTACCGTACTCTACGAGCAGTACTTC. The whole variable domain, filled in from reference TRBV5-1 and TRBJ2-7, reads KAGVTQTPRYLIKTRGQQVTLSCSPISGHRSVSWYQQTPGQGLQFLFEYFSETQRNKGNFPGRFSGRQFSNSRSEMNVSTLELGDSALYLCASSSHGTTVLYEQYFGPGTRLTVT.

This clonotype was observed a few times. The CDR3 spells CASSLGLAGIRETQYF. As DNA, the CDR3 is TGTGCCAGCAGCTTAGGGCTAGCGGGAATAAGAGAGACCCAGTACTTC. This chain links TRBV7-8 with TRBJ2-5; 9 nucleotides line up with TRBD2. V gave up 1 base and J gave up 4 bases; unmatched junction bases: 7. The CDR3 extends over 16 amino acids. Germline V gene data show CDR1 as SGHVS and CDR2 as FQNEAQ.

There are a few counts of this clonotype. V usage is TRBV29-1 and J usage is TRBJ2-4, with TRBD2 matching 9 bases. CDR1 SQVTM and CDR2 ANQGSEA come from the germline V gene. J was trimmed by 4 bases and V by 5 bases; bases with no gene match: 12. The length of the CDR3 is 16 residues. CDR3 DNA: TGCAGCGTTCGCCTACCGTTTAGCGGGGGAAAAAACATTCAGTACTTC. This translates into CSVRLPFSGGKNIQYF.